This entry describes one TCR beta chain. Its antigen is currently unknown. The data derive from a study of cytomegalovirus exposure and HLA in healthy donors. Study findings and constraints: Specificity for CMV antigens was confirmed in vitro for a few of the CMV-associated chains.

Primers for the PCR totalled 60 Vbeta and 13 Jbeta. Profiling relied on immunoSEQ multiplex PCR, and the TCRdb table lists in-frame clones only, not all of them. This table has some 210,000 clones, under 85% appearing once. Germline V CDR1 and CDR2: SGDLS, YYNGEE. The CDR3 loop spans 15 amino acids. Trimming shortened V by 4 bases and J by 6 bases, and 18 bases separated the two germline ends. The sample was PBMCs. This clonotype originated in a woman in her forties or fifties in good health and CMV-seropositive. The chain links TRBV9 to TRBJ2-3, with a tentative D call TRBD2 (5 bases). The CDR3 here is CASSPMDEGLDTQYF. CDR3 sequence (DNA): TGTGCCAGCAGCCCTATGGACGAGGGTCTGGATACGCAGTATTTT. The full variable domain, its missing parts supplied by reference TRBV9 and TRBJ2-3, is DSGVTQTPKHLITATGQRVTLRCSPRSGDLSVYWYQQSLDQGLQFLIQYYNGEERAKGNILERFSAQQFPDLHSELNLSSLELGDSALYFCASSPMDEGLDTQYFGPGTRLTVL.